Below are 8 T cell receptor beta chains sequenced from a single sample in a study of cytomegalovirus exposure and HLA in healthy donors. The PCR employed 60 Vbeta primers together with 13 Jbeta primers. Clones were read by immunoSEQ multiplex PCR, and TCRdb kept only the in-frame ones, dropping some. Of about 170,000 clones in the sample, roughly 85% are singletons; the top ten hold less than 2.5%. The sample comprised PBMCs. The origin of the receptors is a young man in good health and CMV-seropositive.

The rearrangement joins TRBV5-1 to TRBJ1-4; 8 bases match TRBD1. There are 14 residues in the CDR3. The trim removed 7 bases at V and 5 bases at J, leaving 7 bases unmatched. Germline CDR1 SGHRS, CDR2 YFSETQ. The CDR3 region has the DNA TGCGCCAGCGGCTGGACAGGGATAAATGAAAAACTGTTTTTT. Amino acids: CASGWTGINEKLFF. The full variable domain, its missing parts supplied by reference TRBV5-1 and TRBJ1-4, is KAGVTQTPRYLIKTRGQQVTLSCSPISGHRSVSWYQQTPGQGLQFLFEYFSETQRNKGNFPGRFSGRQFSNSRSEMNVSTLELGDSALYLCASGWTGINEKLFFGSGTQLSVL.

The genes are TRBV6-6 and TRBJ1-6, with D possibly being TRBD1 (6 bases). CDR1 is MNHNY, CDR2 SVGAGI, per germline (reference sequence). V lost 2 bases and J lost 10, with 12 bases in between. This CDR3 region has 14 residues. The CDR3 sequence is CASSYVQGISPLHF. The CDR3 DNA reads TGTGCCAGCAGTTACGTACAGGGTATCTCACCCCTCCACTTT.

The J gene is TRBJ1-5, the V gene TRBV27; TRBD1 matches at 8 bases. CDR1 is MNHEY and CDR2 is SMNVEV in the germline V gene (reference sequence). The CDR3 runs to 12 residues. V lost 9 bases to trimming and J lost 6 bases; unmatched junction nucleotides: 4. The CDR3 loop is CASRTGGQPQHF. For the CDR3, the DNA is TGTGCCAGTAGAACAGGGGGTCAGCCCCAGCATTTT.

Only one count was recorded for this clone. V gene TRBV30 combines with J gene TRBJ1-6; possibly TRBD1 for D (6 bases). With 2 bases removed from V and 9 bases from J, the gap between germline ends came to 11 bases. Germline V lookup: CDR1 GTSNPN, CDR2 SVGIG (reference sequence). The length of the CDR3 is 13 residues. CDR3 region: CAWSSAQGSPLHF. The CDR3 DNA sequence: TGTGCCTGGAGTTCGGCACAGGGTTCACCCCTCCACTTT.

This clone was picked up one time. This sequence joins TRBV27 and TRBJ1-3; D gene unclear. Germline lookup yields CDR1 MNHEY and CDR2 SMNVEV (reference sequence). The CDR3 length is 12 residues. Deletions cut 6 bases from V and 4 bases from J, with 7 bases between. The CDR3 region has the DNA TGTGCCAGCAGCTCGGGGGGAAACACCATATATTTT. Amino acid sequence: CASSSGGNTIYF.

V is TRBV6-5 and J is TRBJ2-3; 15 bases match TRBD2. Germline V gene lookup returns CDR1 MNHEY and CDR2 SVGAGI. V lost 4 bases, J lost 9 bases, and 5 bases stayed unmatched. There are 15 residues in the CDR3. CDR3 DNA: TGTGCCAGCAGTTGGACTAGCGGGGGGGAACGGACGCAGTATTTT. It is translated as CASSWTSGGERTQYF.

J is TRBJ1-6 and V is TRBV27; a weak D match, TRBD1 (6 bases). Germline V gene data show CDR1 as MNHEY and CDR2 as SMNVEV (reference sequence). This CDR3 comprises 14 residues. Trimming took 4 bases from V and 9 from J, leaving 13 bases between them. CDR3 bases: TGTGCCAGCAGTTGGGAGGGGGTAGGTTCACCCCTCCACTTT. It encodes CASSWEGVGSPLHF.

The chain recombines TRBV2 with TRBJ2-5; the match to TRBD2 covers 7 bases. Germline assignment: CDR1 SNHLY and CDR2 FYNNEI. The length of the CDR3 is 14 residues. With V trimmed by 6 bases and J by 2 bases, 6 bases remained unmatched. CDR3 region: CASSTRGVQETQYF. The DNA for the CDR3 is TGTGCCAGCAGCACCCGGGGGGTTCAAGAGACCCAGTACTTC.